Sequencing of this T cell receptor beta chain was carried out in a study of cytomegalovirus exposure and HLA in healthy donors (dated by TCRdb to 2016 to 2017). In terms of the full investigation: According to an earlier analysis of around 600 of the donors, about 179 million T cells yielded over 90 million unique TCR beta sequences and more than 250 Gb of sequence data. An earlier analysis of around 540 of the donors applied high-throughput TCR beta sequencing to assess whether each TCR beta V gene segment acted as functional or pseudogenic. An early release that covered roughly 600 HLA-typed donors contained about 290 gigabases of sequencing data and tens of millions of unique TCR sequences. The study aimed to test whether cataloging public T cell receptors could reveal signatures of past pathogen exposure. On average, 235,054 unique TCR beta nucleotide sequences were sequenced per donor among roughly 430 genotyped donors of the cohort, with around 19% of those sequences being non-productive. Among the roughly 390 genotyped donors, roughly 80% belonged to the genetic ancestry cluster associated with self-reported Caucasian donors. High-throughput TCR immunosequencing, statistical association of individual TCRs with disease status, and machine learning were combined to predict cytomegalovirus infection status. The study used immunosequencing to profile the T cell repertoires of 666 subjects and linked those repertoires to cytomegalovirus serostatus. To study patterns of TCR occurrence, a later analysis re-analyzed previously published TCR beta repertoires from around 700 donors and added high-resolution HLA genotyping. A later genetic analysis used genome-wide SNP genotypes for about 65% of the 666 donors, treating that subset as a discovery cohort. Donor age, sex, ethnicity and CMV serostatus were collected together with the repertoire data. Class I and class II HLA loci were covered by the typing at four-digit resolution. Roughly 5 DR-DQ haplotypes were handled as single units for association and clustering, since linkage in the cohort was strong. In the later analysis, no new phenotypic data were used to find candidate immune exposures; instead, reliance was placed on TCR beta sequences and their occurrence across donors. In addition to the first cohort of approximately 670 subjects, a separate validation cohort of 120 different subjects was used. Every repertoire in the discovery cohort had been generated on one and the same sequencing platform. The number of typed donors differed by locus: about 620-640 for A, B, C, DRB1 and DQB1; approximately 520 for DQA1; about 600 for DPA1; and some 430 for DPB1. What the study reported, not specific to this receptor: A later genetic analysis associated a missense DCLRE1C variant with V-gene and J-gene trimming of TCR beta chains, and an independent cohort replicated the association. In a later analysis, HLA-associated TCR beta chains were found to be more clonally expanded and to have lower generation probabilities than equally common non-associated chains. Assigning TCR associations to individual alleles was difficult when HLA alleles, especially DR and DQ, strongly co-occurred. The only immune exposure information available for the cohort was CMV serostatus. In vitro tests confirmed that a few of the cytomegalovirus-associated TCR beta chains recognize cytomegalovirus antigens. The earlier analysis of some 540 of the donors excluded about 16 rarely observed V segments, including chromosome 9 orphons, because counts were too low. Presence/absence analyses assumed roughly uniform sequencing depth across donors, an assumption that may not hold. A later analysis reported that several top co-occurrence clusters appeared linked to parvovirus B19, influenza, CMV and Epstein-Barr virus. In a later analysis, some 18,000 TCR beta sequences were associated with specific HLA alleles at a false discovery rate of 0.05. Compared with the roughly 600-donor mean, donors in an Asian-associated ancestry cluster had fewer N-insertions in productive TCRs, according to a later genetic analysis. In an earlier analysis of around 500 of the donors, most TCR beta V segments appeared in productive rearrangements about 87% or about 30% of the time, broadly matching IMGT annotations. It was suggested by the authors that the approach could potentially be generalized to other disease states and immunological phenotypes. The cohort was sequenced for TCR beta chains only, and without alpha or paired-chain data the features that could be detected were limited. Most TCR sequences were observed very rarely across donors, whereas some public TCRs were present in many individuals. Linkage disequilibrium might explain the correlated functional status among segregating V segments, but an unknown experimental factor could not be ruled out. A cluster of highly shared sequence variants was judged likely to be a technical artifact of the sequencing pipeline. Because HLA typing was missing for some donors at each locus, association tests included only the typed subset. A further reported finding was that TCR beta sequences accurately predicted the HLA-A and HLA-B alleles for most subjects in the first cohort. According to a later analysis, TCR association rates differed among HLA loci, with DRB1 alleles showing the most associated TCRs and HLA-C alleles showing the fewest. According to a later analysis, most CMV-associated TCR beta chains appeared to be HLA-restricted, and the HLA associations seemed to be driven largely by CMV exposure. A total of 150 to 200 TCR beta chains were listed by the study as associated with cytomegalovirus. In both the original and validation cohorts, the classifier was reported to diagnose cytomegalovirus status with high specificity and sensitivity.

Of note for this clone: The clone's antigen remains unknown. Within one base of it there is no much larger clone, and no base qualities were kept.

The cohort was made up of hundreds of healthy bone marrow donors. All cohort members were sampled while nominally healthy, although unrecorded immune exposures were likely present. The donor was CMV seronegative and was included in the group of 352 seronegative cohort members. A peripheral blood sample was provided by each donor, and peripheral blood mononuclear cells were used for TCR beta sequencing. Genomic DNA extraction from the blood cell samples was performed with the Qiagen DNeasy Blood Extraction Kit. Preparation of the library involved the immunoSEQ multiplex PCR assay. For the multiplex PCR, a mixture combining 60 forward primers for TCR Vbeta segments and 13 reverse primers for TCR Jbeta segments was used. A multiplex PCR assay on genomic DNA amplified the CDR3 region of rearranged TCR beta genes. On the Illumina HiSeq System, the amplified TCR beta libraries were sequenced as 87-base-pair reads. In the original analysis: A later analysis tallied tens of millions of unique TCR beta chains across the 666 repertoires, and roughly 11 million of those chains were shared by two or more donors. Raw reads were error-corrected and collapsed into unique sequences by a nearest-neighbor algorithm in which closely related sequences were merged to remove PCR and sequencing errors. To assign V, D and J gene segments, CDR3 sequences were aligned to IMGT reference sequences. For a sequence to be retained, a match of at least six nucleotides was required to both a V gene segment and a J gene segment. Rearrangements were classified as productive when the CDR3 lacked stop codons and remained in frame with V and J, and all other rearrangements were classified as non-productive. CDR3 was defined according to IMGT convention as the region running from the second conserved V-encoded cysteine to the conserved J-encoded phenylalanine. In an earlier analysis of more than 550 of the donors, sequences lacking an unambiguous match to a single V gene segment were excluded. In an earlier analysis of some 590 of the donors, V segments were called functional above 56.7% productive rearrangements and were called segregating when the between-donor standard deviation exceeded 5%. A statistical classification framework was developed to diagnose cytomegalovirus status using the catalog of TCR beta chain sequences. A later analysis assigned V and J genes by comparing TCR nucleotide sequences with IMGT/GENE-DB human TR gene sequences. The TCRdist pipeline was used in a later analysis to assign CDR3 sequences and most-parsimonious VDJ recombination scenarios. A later analysis defined each TCR beta chain by its CDR3 amino acid sequence plus V-gene family, and excluded reads lacking a unique V-gene family. A later analysis removed 592 highly shared, low-generation-probability nucleotide sequences to deal with suspected cross-contamination and a sequencing artifact. For each public chain, a later analysis derived a clonal expansion index from normalized ranks of inferred template counts within each repertoire. In a later analysis, generation probabilities were computed using a VDJ recombination model fitted to out-of-frame rearrangements, and the results were checked against IGoR. A later analysis scored TCR-TCR, TCR-HLA and TCR-CMV co-occurrence with hypergeometric tests, applying a repertoire-size bias correction to TCR pairs. A later analysis estimated false discovery rates by permuting HLA or CMV assignments 20 times. In a later analysis, co-occurring TCRs were grouped with DBSCAN, and TCRdist sequence similarity was added when clustering was performed within HLA-allele-positive subsets. For co-occurrence clustering, repertoires with fewer than 30,000 or more than 120,000 public chains were excluded, along with four to six repertoires with anomalous nucleotide sharing. TCRdb holds this immuneACCESS table with in-frame rearrangements only. Some clones are missing; in checked studies, unresolved V genes explain under half, and the rest has no known cause. The V and J calls and the clone size are those of that table, but D and trimming were determined from the DNA. The sample includes about 170,000 clones, with roughly 70% observed a single time. Of the sample, roughly 1.6% falls within the top ten clones.

Specimen: PBMCs. The receptor's source is a girl under 18 in good health and CMV-seronegative.

The nucleotides read TGTGCCAGCAGTTCTACCGACACCGGGGAGCTGTTTTTT. This yields the protein CASSSTDTGELFF. This chain is built from TRBV6-1 and TRBJ2-2; too little of a D gene remains to name it. Reading from cysteine to phenylalanine, the CDR3 counts 13 amino acids. Only the CDR3 DNA stays, 39 bases, in frame from base 1. Trimming removed 5 bases from V and 3 bases from J, leaving 7 bases between the germline ends. Looking up the germline V gene yields CDR1 MNHNS and CDR2 SASEGT.